This T cell receptor (beta chain) was captured in a study of blood T cell repertoires in COVID-19 (TCRdb year 2020). About the study as a whole: Collaborator samples came from the United States, Italy and Spain and covered acute and convalescent phases of COVID-19. The prospective study material was composed of cDNA or gDNA derived from T cells, B-cell-depleted T cells, or PBMCs. Subjects who had been exposed to COVID-19, were actively infected with it, or had recovered from it provided the deeply sampled blood TCRbeta repertoires that made up the dataset. The repertoires were released in a freely available public database meant as a resource for research on the immune response to SARS-CoV-2. Samples came from the ongoing ImmuneRACE study (first 160 participants) plus 1,254 subjects from 6 global collaborators. A de-identified subject ID, COVID-19 status, age in years and sex were almost always included in the sample metadata. Where available, HLA class I and class II types were obtained from metadata supplied by the sample provider rather than from assay-based typing. The paper's findings and limits, for the study overall: The quantity of clinical and demographic metadata differed by source and by participant and was supplied without curation.

Samples from volunteer blood donors who had recovered from COVID-19 were contributed by a second Seattle source. The collaborating institutions used their own protocols to collect whole blood in K2EDTA tubes. For TCRbeta analysis, collaborators shipped samples as frozen whole blood, isolated PBMCs, or DNA extracted from either of those sample types. Note on this clone: This clone's antigen is unknown. The sample holds no much larger clone one base away, and base qualities are not on file.

TCRbeta CDR3 regions were amplified from genomic DNA using the immunoSEQ Assay, a bias-controlled multiplex PCR. In the original analysis: Within the assay, amplification of reference gene primers was used to estimate how many nucleated cells each sample contained. To quantify the absolute abundance of each unique TCRbeta CDR3 rearrangement, sequence reads were collapsed and filtered. Productive Simpson clonality was computed per sample as the square root of Simpson's diversity index over productive rearrangements. Imported from immuneACCESS, the table was reduced by TCRdb to in-frame sequences with V and J called. These copies leave out some clones; in studies compared against another copy, an unresolved V gene accounts for under half, and the cause of the remainder is not known. Clonal size and the V and J genes are those of that table, whereas D and trimming came from the DNA. This sample lists roughly 250,000 clones; approximately 91% were detected once. The ten biggest clones cover 2.1% of the sample.

CDR1 and CDR2 (SGHTA, FQGNSA) derive from the germline V gene. The CDR3 covers 15 residues, taking in both the cysteine and the phenylalanine. The sequence is cut down to CDR3 DNA, 45 bases in frame from base 1. Trimming removed 1 base from V and 1 base from J, leaving 8 bases between the germline ends. The chain uses TRBV7-2 and TRBJ1-5; possibly the D gene is TRBD1, per 5 matching bases. The receptor was derived from a middle-aged woman who had recovered from COVID-19. The sample comprised peripheral blood. In nucleotides, the sequence is TGTGCCAGCAGCTTAGAGGGGAAAAGCAATCAGCCCCAGCATTTT. It codes for CASSLEGKSNQPQHF.